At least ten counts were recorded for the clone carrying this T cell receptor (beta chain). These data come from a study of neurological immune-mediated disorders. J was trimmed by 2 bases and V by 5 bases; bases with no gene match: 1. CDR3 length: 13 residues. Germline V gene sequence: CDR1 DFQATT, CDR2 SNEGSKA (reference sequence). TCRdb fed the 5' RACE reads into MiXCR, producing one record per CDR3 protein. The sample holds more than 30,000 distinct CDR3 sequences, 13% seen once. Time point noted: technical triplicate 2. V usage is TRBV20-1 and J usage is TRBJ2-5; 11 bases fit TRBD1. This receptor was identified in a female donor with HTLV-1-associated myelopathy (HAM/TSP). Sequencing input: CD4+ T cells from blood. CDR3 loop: CSAGTGGQETQYF. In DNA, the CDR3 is TGCAGTGCTGGGACAGGGGGACAAGAGACCCAGTACTTC.